What follows describes a single T cell receptor (beta chain). Its specificity is unknown. From the germline J gene comes the end of the CDR3, since the read stops 3 residues before it. Other DNA sequences in the sample encode the same CDR3. V was pared by 5 bases and J by 0 bases, with 17 bases between. Germline CDR1 reads ENHRY; CDR2 reads SYGVKD. There are 17 residues in the CDR3. These data originate in a study of T cells in women clearing cervical HPV infection. Study-wide context: Controls gave blood once infection was undetectable; cases at lesion identification. For cases, blood was sampled a median roughly 150 days after lesion detection, interquartile range about 90 to 200 days. Study observations and caveats: CIN3+ cases had significantly higher TCR richness than controls; evenness did not differ.

HPV was found by MY09/MY11 PCR and dot-blot genotyping. The table came from immunoSEQ multiplex PCR; TCRdb's copy has only in-frame clones and leaves some out. The listing records approximately 31,000 clones. V is TRBV10-3 and J is TRBJ1-3; D might be TRBD1 (5 bases). The specimen sequenced was blood buffy coat. The clonotype comes from a woman between 18 and 69 years old with a cervical HPV16 infection that either progressed to CIN3+ or cleared (not recorded which). Partial CDR3 DNA: TGTGCCATCAGTACCCGCAGCGGGGGAAACTCTGGAAACACC. Translating it yields CAISTRSGGNSGNT. The full CDR3 protein reads CAISTRSGGNSGNTIYF.